A selection of T cell receptor beta chains follows, all from one sample in a study of blood T cell repertoires in COVID-19. The repertoire was sequenced with immunoSEQ multiplex PCR; TCRdb's copy has only in-frame clones and lacks some. Of about 46,000 clones detected, 86% appear once; the ten largest clones hold about 1.2%. The sequencing input was peripheral blood. These receptors were obtained from a man aged 60 to 75 with acute or convalescent COVID-19. Each CDR3 is given with its conserved first and last residue. D genes are given only for firm matches. Rows give clone size only sometimes, using once, few, many, or a class for an expanded clone.

size | J | V | D | CDR3 | DNA
. | TRBJ2-7 | TRBV18 | TRBD1 | CASSQSRDRGHEQYF | TGTGCCAGCTCACAAAGCCGGGACAGGGGCCACGAGCAGTACTTC
. | TRBJ1-2 | TRBV5-4 | . | CASSSPGEFGYTF | TGTGCCAGCAGCTCCCCGGGGGAGTTTGGCTACACCTTC
. | TRBJ2-1 | TRBV18 | TRBD2 | CASSLFTSGRASYNEQFF | TGTGCCAGCTCACTTTTTACTAGCGGGAGGGCCAGCTACAATGAGCAGTTCTTC
. | TRBJ1-4 | TRBV3-1/TRBV3-2 | TRBD1 | CASSDRVDEKLFF | TGTGCCAGCTCCGACAGGGTGGATGAAAAACTGTTTTTT
. | TRBJ2-3 | TRBV10-2 | . | CASSESRQGSTDTQYF | TGCGCCAGCAGTGAGTCGAGGCAGGGTAGCACAGATACGCAGTATTTT
. | TRBJ1-5 | TRBV18 | . | CASSQQGHSNQPQHF | TGTGCCAGCTCACAACAGGGTCATAGCAATCAGCCCCAGCATTTT
. | TRBJ2-3 | TRBV5-1 | . | CASSLRTDTQYF | TGCGCCAGCAGCCTCCGCACAGATACGCAGTATTTT
few | TRBJ2-1 | TRBV5-1 | . | CASMRDRDEQFF | TGCGCCAGCATGCGGGATAGGGATGAGCAGTTCTTC
. | TRBJ2-6 | TRBV5-1 | TRBD2 | CASSLWGGAGANVLTF | TGCGCCAGCAGCCTCTGGGGGGGAGCTGGGGCCAACGTCCTGACTTTC
once | TRBJ2-1 | TRBV12-3/TRBV12-4 | TRBD2 | CASSPRLAQQFF | TGTGCCAGCAGTCCGCGACTAGCGCAGCAGTTCTTC
once | TRBJ1-2 | TRBV28 | . | CASRPTPQGWVYGYTF | TGTGCCAGCAGACCGACTCCTCAGGGATGGGTCTATGGCTACACCTTC
few | TRBJ1-1 | TRBV19 | . | CASSREGYGTEAFF | TGTGCCAGTAGTAGGGAGGGGTATGGCACTGAAGCTTTCTTT
once | TRBJ1-5 | TRBV18 | . | CASSPGQNQPQHF | TGTGCCAGCTCACCAGGCCAAAATCAGCCCCAGCATTTT
. | TRBJ1-3 | TRBV5-4 | . | CASSLGGSSGNTIYF | TGTGCCAGCAGCCTGGGGGGCAGCTCTGGAAACACCATATATTTT